This T cell receptor (beta chain) was sequenced for a study of cytomegalovirus exposure and HLA in healthy donors. Germline loops: CDR1 SGHRS, CDR2 YFSETQ. CDR3 size: 14 residues. V was clipped by 1 base and J by 1 base, with 8 bases between them. This clone was counted between two and nine times. Its antigen is unidentified. This sample includes further DNA sequences coding for the same CDR3. PCR primers comprised 60 Vbeta and 13 Jbeta primers. TCRdb's table, derived via immunoSEQ multiplex PCR, lists solely in-frame clones and lacks some. The sample holds around 140,000 clones; about four fifths are singletons and the top ten take around 4.1%. Study-wide findings and caveats: Listed as cytomegalovirus-associated were over 150 TCR beta chains. Later work associated 16,951 TCR beta sequences with HLA alleles at 0.05 false discovery rate.

The specimen sequenced was PBMCs. This receptor was identified in a man in his forties in good health and CMV-seronegative. The rearrangement joins TRBV5-1 to TRBJ1-1; perhaps TRBD1 as D (5 bases). The CDR3 loop is CASSLSGGNTEAFF. DNA of the CDR3: TGCGCCAGCAGCTTGTCCGGGGGGAACACTGAAGCTTTCTTT. Complete variable domain (other parts from reference TRBV5-1 and TRBJ1-1): KAGVTQTPRYLIKTRGQQVTLSCSPISGHRSVSWYQQTPGQGLQFLFEYFSETQRNKGNFPGRFSGRQFSNSRSEMNVSTLELGDSALYLCASSLSGGNTEAFFGQGTRLTVV.